This T cell receptor beta chain is from a study of cytomegalovirus exposure and HLA in healthy donors. Points from the study as a whole: As was reported, the classifier diagnosed cytomegalovirus status with high specificity and sensitivity.

The PCR had 60 Vbeta and 13 Jbeta primers. Sequenced by immunoSEQ multiplex PCR; TCRdb stores in-frame clones only, minus some. The sample has about 92,000 clones; 81% are singletons. About this clone: What it binds is unknown.

This CDR3 comprises 12 residues. V lost 5 bases and J lost 8, with 12 bases in between. The germline V gene has CDR1 MNHEY and CDR2 SMNVEV (reference sequence). This clonotype originated in a girl under 10 years old in good health and CMV-seropositive. The J gene is TRBJ1-1, the V gene TRBV27; TRBD1 might be the D (6 bases). Sequenced sample: PBMCs. CDR3 DNA: TGTGCCAGCAGTCTCATCAGGGGCGAAGCTTTCTTT. This codes for CASSLIRGEAFF.